This is a list of T cell receptor beta chains from one sample in a study of CD8+ T cells in alopecia areata. TCRdb's table, derived via immunoSEQ multiplex PCR, lists solely in-frame clones and lacks some. The sample shows under 350,000 clones, roughly 60% of them seen only once. The source was CD4+ T cells sorted from blood, collected at week 24, from a patient treated with tofacitinib. These receptors were taken from a human donor with alopecia areata. CDR3s include the opening cysteine and the closing phenylalanine or tryptophan. Each record gives: V gene, J gene, CDR3 protein.

TRBV5-1	TRBJ1-1	CASSVTPGQNTEAFF
TRBV25-1	TRBJ2-3	CASSADWTVTDTQYF
TRBV25-1	TRBJ1-1	CASISHMAEAFF
TRBV29-1	TRBJ1-2	CSVGTGYYGYTF
TRBV19	TRBJ2-5	CASSWQGAGETQYF
TRBV6-5	TRBJ1-1	CASRTGPRFTEAFF
TRBV7-2	TRBJ2-2	CASSIRQGRTGELFF
TRBV29-1	TRBJ1-4	CSVPEPGAAGKLFF
TRBV11-2	TRBJ2-2	CASSSGTWELFF
TRBV29-1	TRBJ1-5	CSVECALIPNQPQHF
TRBV5-1	TRBJ2-7	CASSLEGTGPYEQYF
TRBV5-1	TRBJ1-2	CASSLAGTGDGYTF
TRBV18	TRBJ1-1	CASSPVQNTEAFF
TRBV29-1	TRBJ1-2	CSVEGTRYGYTF
TRBV29-1	TRBJ2-3	CSVEVGDGGDTQYF
TRBV7-2	TRBJ2-3	CASSFRPGQGAHMDTQYF